This T cell receptor (beta chain) is from a study of T cells in localized non-small cell lung cancer. The CDR3 runs 16 residues. Per the germline V gene, CDR1 is KGHSH and CDR2 is LQKENI. With 2 bases removed from V and 0 bases from J, the gap between germline ends came to 11 bases. The method was immunoSEQ multiplex PCR; TCRdb's version includes in-frame clones alone and lacks a portion of them. Here the sample spans around 12,000 clones, 83% being singletons. This clone has only one observation. This clonotype was obtained from a male donor at least 60 years old with stage I lung adenocarcinoma. The rearrangement joins TRBV18 to TRBJ1-3, with D unclear. Here the sequenced sample was peripheral blood, taken before any cancer treatment. CDR3 in DNA: TGTGCCAGCTCACCAGGGCAGTTATTCTCTGGAAACACCATATATTTT. It encodes CASSPGQLFSGNTIYF.